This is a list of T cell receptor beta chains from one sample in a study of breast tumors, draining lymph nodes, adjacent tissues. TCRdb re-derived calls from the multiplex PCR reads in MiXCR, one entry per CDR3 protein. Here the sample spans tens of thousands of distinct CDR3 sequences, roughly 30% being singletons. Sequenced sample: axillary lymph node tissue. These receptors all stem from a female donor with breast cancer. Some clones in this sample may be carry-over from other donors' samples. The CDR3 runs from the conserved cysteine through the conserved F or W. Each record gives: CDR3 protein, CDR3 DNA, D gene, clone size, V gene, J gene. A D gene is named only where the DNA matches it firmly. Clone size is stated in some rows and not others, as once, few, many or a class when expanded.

CDR3aa: CASSFYICSATGGVREQYF; CDR3nt: -; d_gene: -; abundance: -; v_gene: TRBV11-3; j_gene: TRBJ2-7
CDR3aa: CASSVEGPGELFF; CDR3nt: TGTGCCAGCAGCGTGGAGGGCCCCGGGGAGCTGTTTTTT; d_gene: -; abundance: -; v_gene: TRBV7-9; j_gene: TRBJ2-2
CDR3aa: CASSLVWSDNETQCF; CDR3nt: TGTGCCAGCAGCTTGGTATGGTCGGACAACGAGACCCAGTGCTTC; d_gene: -; abundance: -; v_gene: TRBV5-6; j_gene: TRBJ2-5
CDR3aa: CASSQVSRGNQPQHF; CDR3nt: TGTGCCAGCAGCCAAGTGTCCCGGGGCAATCAGCCCCAGCATTTT; d_gene: -; abundance: -; v_gene: TRBV5-4; j_gene: TRBJ1-5
CDR3aa: CSARDPQGTIQETQYF; CDR3nt: TGCAGTGCTAGAGATCCGCAGGGAACGATACAAGAGACCCAGTACTTC; d_gene: -; abundance: -; v_gene: TRBV20-1; j_gene: TRBJ2-5
CDR3aa: CASSEDLTYEQYF; CDR3nt: TGCGCCAGCAGTGAGGACCTGACCTACGAGCAGTACTTC; d_gene: -; abundance: many; v_gene: TRBV5-1; j_gene: TRBJ2-7
CDR3aa: CASKSEAEQFF; CDR3nt: TGTGCCAGCAAATCGGAAGCTGAGCAGTTCTTC; d_gene: -; abundance: -; v_gene: TRBV28; j_gene: TRBJ2-1
CDR3aa: CASSIGGQGRYGYTF; CDR3nt: TGTGCCAGTAGTATAGGTGGACAGGGACGCTATGGCTACACCTTC; d_gene: TRBD1; abundance: many; v_gene: TRBV19; j_gene: TRBJ1-2
CDR3aa: CASSLQQGNQETQYF; CDR3nt: TGCGCCAGCAGCCTTCAACAGGGAAACCAAGAGACCCAGTACTTC; d_gene: -; abundance: many; v_gene: TRBV5-1; j_gene: TRBJ2-5
CDR3aa: CASSSWGHKETQYF; CDR3nt: TGTGCCAGCTCTTCTTGGGGTCACAAAGAGACCCAGTACTTC; d_gene: -; abundance: many; v_gene: TRBV6-2/TRBV6-3; j_gene: TRBJ2-5
CDR3aa: CASSRIQETQYF; CDR3nt: TGTGCCAGCAGCCGAATTCAAGAGACCCAGTACTTC; d_gene: -; abundance: -; v_gene: TRBV7-6; j_gene: TRBJ2-5
CDR3aa: CASSYRDSYNEQFF; CDR3nt: TGTGCCAGCAGTTACCGGGACAGTTACAATGAGCAGTTCTTC; d_gene: TRBD1; abundance: many; v_gene: TRBV6-6; j_gene: TRBJ2-1
CDR3aa: CASSYVASGRNTGELFF; CDR3nt: TGTGCCAGCAGTTATGTCGCTAGCGGGAGGAACACCGGGGAGCTGTTTTTT; d_gene: TRBD2; abundance: few; v_gene: TRBV6-2/TRBV6-3; j_gene: TRBJ2-2
CDR3aa: CASSLWRQGLGDSRAQHF; CDR3nt: TGTGCCAGCAGTTTATGGAGACAGGGTTTGGGGGACTCTAGGGCCCAGCATTTT; d_gene: TRBD1; abundance: -; v_gene: TRBV28; j_gene: TRBJ1-5
CDR3aa: CASSQGSSGQDNEQFF; CDR3nt: TGTGCCAGCAGCCAAGGGTCTAGCGGCCAAGACAATGAGCAGTTCTTC; d_gene: TRBD2; abundance: -; v_gene: TRBV14; j_gene: TRBJ2-1
CDR3aa: CASSRTSGSSYERYF; CDR3nt: TGTGCCAGCAGCCGGACGAGCGGGAGCTCCTACGAGCGGTACTTC; d_gene: TRBD2; abundance: -; v_gene: TRBV4-2; j_gene: TRBJ2-7
CDR3aa: CASSLRSEQYF; CDR3nt: TGTGCCAGCAGTTTGAGGTCCGAGCAGTACTTC; d_gene: -; abundance: many; v_gene: TRBV28; j_gene: TRBJ2-7
CDR3aa: CATRTSGSYEQYF; CDR3nt: TGTGCCACCCGGACTAGCGGCTCCTACGAGCAGTACTTC; d_gene: TRBD2; abundance: many; v_gene: TRBV2; j_gene: TRBJ2-7
CDR3aa: CASSLDIVAGGTDTQYF; CDR3nt: TGTGCCAGCAGCTTAGATATCGTGGCGGGGGGGACAGATACGCAGTATTTT; d_gene: TRBD2; abundance: many; v_gene: TRBV7-2; j_gene: TRBJ2-3
CDR3aa: CASSSSYEKLFF; CDR3nt: TGTGCCAGCAGCTCCTCTTATGAAAAACTGTTTTTT; d_gene: -; abundance: many; v_gene: TRBV7-9; j_gene: TRBJ1-4
CDR3aa: CASSPDRGGWTEAFF; CDR3nt: TGCGCCAGCAGCCCTGACAGGGGAGGATGGACTGAAGCTTTCTTT; d_gene: TRBD1; abundance: few; v_gene: TRBV5-1; j_gene: TRBJ1-1
CDR3aa: CASMLLGLGHYNEQFF; CDR3nt: TGTGCCAGCATGCTACTCGGGCTAGGTCACTACAATGAGCAGTTCTTC; d_gene: -; abundance: few; v_gene: TRBV6-1; j_gene: TRBJ2-1
CDR3aa: CASSLGNGEVGAFF; CDR3nt: TGTGCCAGTAGTCTCGGGAACGGTGAAGTTGGAGCTTTCTTT; d_gene: -; abundance: many; v_gene: TRBV19; j_gene: TRBJ1-1
CDR3aa: CASSMQQGALDYGYTF; CDR3nt: TGTGCCAGTAGTATGCAACAGGGGGCTTTGGACTATGGCTACACCTTC; d_gene: TRBD1; abundance: many; v_gene: TRBV19; j_gene: TRBJ1-2
CDR3aa: CASSSFIDKYQPQHF; CDR3nt: TGTGCCAGCAGTTCGTTCATAGACAAGTATCAGCCCCAGCATTTT; d_gene: -; abundance: many; v_gene: TRBV6-2/TRBV6-3; j_gene: TRBJ1-5
CDR3aa: CATSDRILGGVTDTQYF; CDR3nt: TGTGCCACCAGTGATCGAATACTAGGTGGGGTCACTGATACGCAGTATTTT; d_gene: -; abundance: many; v_gene: TRBV24-1; j_gene: TRBJ2-3
CDR3aa: CSAPLGLAGGGEQFF; CDR3nt: TGCAGTGCTCCTTTGGGGCTAGCGGGAGGGGGTGAGCAGTTCTTC; d_gene: TRBD2; abundance: many; v_gene: TRBV20-1; j_gene: TRBJ2-1
CDR3aa: CASSREDGYYEQYF; CDR3nt: TGTGCCAGCAGCCGGGAAGACGGTTACTACGAGCAGTACTTC; d_gene: -; abundance: -; v_gene: TRBV9; j_gene: TRBJ2-7
CDR3aa: CASSLVDINGYTF; CDR3nt: TGTGCCAGCAGCTTAGTTGACATTAATGGCTACACCTTC; d_gene: -; abundance: many; v_gene: TRBV7-8; j_gene: TRBJ1-2
CDR3aa: CASSVDSMNTEAFF; CDR3nt: TGTGCCAGCAGCGTGGACAGCATGAACACTGAAGCTTTCTTT; d_gene: -; abundance: -; v_gene: TRBV9; j_gene: TRBJ1-1
CDR3aa: CASSEEHTNYGYTF; CDR3nt: TGTGCCAGCAGTGAAGAACACACTAACTATGGCTACACCTTC; d_gene: -; abundance: -; v_gene: TRBV2; j_gene: TRBJ1-2
CDR3aa: CASSLQGASGQDNEQFF; CDR3nt: TGTGCCAGCAGCTTACAAGGCGCCAGCGGCCAAGACAATGAGCAGTTCTTC; d_gene: -; abundance: -; v_gene: TRBV5-6; j_gene: TRBJ2-1
CDR3aa: CASSIGEIEAFF; CDR3nt: TGTGCCAGTAGTATAGGGGAGATTGAAGCTTTCTTT; d_gene: -; abundance: few; v_gene: TRBV19; j_gene: TRBJ1-1
CDR3aa: CASSLFGGASGYEQYF; CDR3nt: TGTGCCAGCAGCTTATTTGGGGGGGCGTCAGGCTACGAGCAGTACTTC; d_gene: -; abundance: many; v_gene: TRBV7-2; j_gene: TRBJ2-7
CDR3aa: CASSYREGQRLGNTIYF; CDR3nt: TGTGCCAGCAGTTACCGTGAGGGACAGCGTCTTGGGAACACCATATATTTT; d_gene: TRBD1; abundance: many; v_gene: TRBV6-6; j_gene: TRBJ1-3
CDR3aa: CASSELLLTPWSYEQYF; CDR3nt: TGTGCCAGCAGTGAACTCCTACTGACCCCGTGGTCCTACGAGCAGTACTTC; d_gene: -; abundance: many; v_gene: TRBV6-2/TRBV6-3; j_gene: TRBJ2-7
CDR3aa: CASSFTGNTDTQYF; CDR3nt: TGTGCCAGCAGCTTTACAGGAAACACAGATACGCAGTATTTT; d_gene: -; abundance: many; v_gene: TRBV5-5; j_gene: TRBJ2-3